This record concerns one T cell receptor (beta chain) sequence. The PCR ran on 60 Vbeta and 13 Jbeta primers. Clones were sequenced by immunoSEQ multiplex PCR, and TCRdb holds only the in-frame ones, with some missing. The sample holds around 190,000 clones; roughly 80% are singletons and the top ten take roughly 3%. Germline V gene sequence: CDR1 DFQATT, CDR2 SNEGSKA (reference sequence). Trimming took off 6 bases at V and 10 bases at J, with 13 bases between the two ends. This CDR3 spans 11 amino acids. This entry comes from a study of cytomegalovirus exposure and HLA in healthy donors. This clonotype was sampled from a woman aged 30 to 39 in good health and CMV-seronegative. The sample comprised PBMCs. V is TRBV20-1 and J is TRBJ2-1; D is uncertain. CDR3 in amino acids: CSAIETWEQFF. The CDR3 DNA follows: TGCAGTGCCATAGAAACCTGGGAGCAGTTCTTC.